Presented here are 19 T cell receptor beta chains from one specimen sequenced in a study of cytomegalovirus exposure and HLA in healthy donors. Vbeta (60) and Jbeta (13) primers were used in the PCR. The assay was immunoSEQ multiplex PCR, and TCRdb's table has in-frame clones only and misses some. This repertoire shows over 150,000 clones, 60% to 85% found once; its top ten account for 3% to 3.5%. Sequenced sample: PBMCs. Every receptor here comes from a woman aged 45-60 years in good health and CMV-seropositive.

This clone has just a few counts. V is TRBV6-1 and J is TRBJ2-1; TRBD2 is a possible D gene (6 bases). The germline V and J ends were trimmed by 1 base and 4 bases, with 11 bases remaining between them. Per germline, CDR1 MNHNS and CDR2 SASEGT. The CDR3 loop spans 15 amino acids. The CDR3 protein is CASSEGDSGYNEQFF. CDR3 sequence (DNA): TGTGCCAGCAGTGAAGGCGATAGCGGTTACAATGAGCAGTTCTTC.

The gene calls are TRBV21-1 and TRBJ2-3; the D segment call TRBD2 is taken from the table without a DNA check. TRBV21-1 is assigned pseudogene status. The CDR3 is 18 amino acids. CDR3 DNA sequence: TGTGCCAGCAGCAAACCGTTACTAACCAAGACTAGCACAGATACGCAGTATTTT. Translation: CASSKPLLTKTSTDTQYF.

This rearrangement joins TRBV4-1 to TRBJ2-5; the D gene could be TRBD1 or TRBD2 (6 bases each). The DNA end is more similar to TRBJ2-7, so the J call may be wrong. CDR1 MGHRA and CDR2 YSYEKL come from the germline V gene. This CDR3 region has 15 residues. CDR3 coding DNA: TGCGCCAGCAGCCCAGAGGGGGGAAACTCCTACGAGCAGTACTTC. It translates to CASSPEGGNSYEQYF.

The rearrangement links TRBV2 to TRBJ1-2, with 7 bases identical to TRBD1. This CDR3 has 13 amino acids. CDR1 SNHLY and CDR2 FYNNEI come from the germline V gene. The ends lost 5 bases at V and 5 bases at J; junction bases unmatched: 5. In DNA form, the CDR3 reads TGTGCCAGCAGTTTCGACAGGGCTTATGGCTACACCTTC. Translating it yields CASSFDRAYGYTF.

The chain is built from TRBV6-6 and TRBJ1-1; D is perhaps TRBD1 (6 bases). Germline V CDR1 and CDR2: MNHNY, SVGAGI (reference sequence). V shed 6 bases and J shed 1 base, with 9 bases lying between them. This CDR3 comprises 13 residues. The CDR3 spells CASRTGTNTEAFF. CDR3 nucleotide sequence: TGTGCCAGCAGGACAGGAACGAACACTGAAGCTTTCTTT.

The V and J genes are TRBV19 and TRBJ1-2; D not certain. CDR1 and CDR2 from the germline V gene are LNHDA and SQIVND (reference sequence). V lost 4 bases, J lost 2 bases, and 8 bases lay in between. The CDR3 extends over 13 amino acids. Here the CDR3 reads CASSSGMNYGYTF. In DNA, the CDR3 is TGTGCCAGTAGTAGCGGTATGAACTATGGCTACACCTTC.

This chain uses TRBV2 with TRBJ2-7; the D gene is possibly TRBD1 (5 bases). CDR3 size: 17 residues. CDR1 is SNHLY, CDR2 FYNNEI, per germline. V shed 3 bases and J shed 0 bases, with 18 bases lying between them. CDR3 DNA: TGTGCCAGCAGTGATCCAGTGACAGCACCTACCTCCTACGAGCAGTACTTC. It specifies CASSDPVTAPTSYEQYF. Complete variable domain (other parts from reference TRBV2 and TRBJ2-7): EPEVTQTPSHQVTQMGQEVILRCVPISNHLYFYWYRQILGQKVEFLVSFYNNEISEKSEIFDDQFSVERPDGSNFTLKIRSTKLEDSAMYFCASSDPVTAPTSYEQYFGPGTRLTVT.

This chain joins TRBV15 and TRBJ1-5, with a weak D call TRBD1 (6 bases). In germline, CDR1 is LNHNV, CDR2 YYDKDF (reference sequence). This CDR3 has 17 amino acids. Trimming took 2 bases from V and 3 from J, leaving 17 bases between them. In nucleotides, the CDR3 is TGTGCCACCAGCAGATACGGTCATGAGGGGGACAATCAGCCCCAGCATTTT. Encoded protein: CATSRYGHEGDNQPQHF. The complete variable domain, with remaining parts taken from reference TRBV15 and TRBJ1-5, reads DAMVIQNPRYQVTQFGKPVTLSCSQTLNHNVMYWYQQKSSQAPKLLFHYYDKDFNNEADTPDNFQSRRPNTSFCFLDIRSPGLGDTAMYLCATSRYGHEGDNQPQHFGDGTRLSIL.

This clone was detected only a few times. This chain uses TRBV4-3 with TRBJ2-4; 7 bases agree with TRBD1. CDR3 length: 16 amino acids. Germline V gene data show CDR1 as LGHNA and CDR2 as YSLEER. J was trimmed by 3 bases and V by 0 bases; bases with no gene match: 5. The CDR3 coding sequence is TGCGCCAGCAGCCAAGACCACGGGACAGACAAAAACATTCAGTACTTC. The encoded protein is CASSQDHGTDKNIQYF.

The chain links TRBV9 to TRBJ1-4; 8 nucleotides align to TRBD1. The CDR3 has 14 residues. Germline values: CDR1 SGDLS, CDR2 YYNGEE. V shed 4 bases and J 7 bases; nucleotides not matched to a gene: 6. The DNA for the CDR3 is TGTGCCAGCAGCCAGACAGGGGACGGTGAAAAACTGTTTTTT. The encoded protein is CASSQTGDGEKLFF.

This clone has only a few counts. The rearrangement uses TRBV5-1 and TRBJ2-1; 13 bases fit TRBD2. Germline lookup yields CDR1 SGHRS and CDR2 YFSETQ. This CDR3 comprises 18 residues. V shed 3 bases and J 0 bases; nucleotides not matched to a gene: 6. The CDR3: CASSWTSGSASSYNEQFF. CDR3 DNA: TGCGCCAGCAGCTGGACTAGCGGGAGCGCTAGCTCCTACAATGAGCAGTTCTTC.

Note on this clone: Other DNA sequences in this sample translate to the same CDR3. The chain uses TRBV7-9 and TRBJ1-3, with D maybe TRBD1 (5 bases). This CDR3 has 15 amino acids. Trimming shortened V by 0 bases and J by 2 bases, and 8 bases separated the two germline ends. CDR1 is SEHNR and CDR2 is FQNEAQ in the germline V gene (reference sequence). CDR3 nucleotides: TGTGCCAGCAGCTTAGCAAGGGGTACTGGAAACACCATATATTTT. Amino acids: CASSLARGTGNTIYF.

CDR3 residues: CASSYSSGSQPQHF. The CDR3, as DNA: TGTGCCAGCAGTTACTCATCAGGGTCCCAGCCCCAGCATTTT. This chain joins TRBV6-6 and TRBJ1-5, with D tentatively TRBD1 (5 bases). Trimming shortened V by 0 bases and J by 7 bases, and 10 bases separated the two germline ends. This CDR3 spans 14 amino acids. Germline V gives CDR1 MNHNY, CDR2 SVGAGI (reference sequence).

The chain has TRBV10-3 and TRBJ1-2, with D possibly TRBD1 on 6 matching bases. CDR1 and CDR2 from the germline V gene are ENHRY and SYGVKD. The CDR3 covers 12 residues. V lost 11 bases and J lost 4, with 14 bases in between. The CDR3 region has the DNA TGTGCCTCCGGGGACAATGGCTATGGCTACACCTTC. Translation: CASGDNGYGYTF.

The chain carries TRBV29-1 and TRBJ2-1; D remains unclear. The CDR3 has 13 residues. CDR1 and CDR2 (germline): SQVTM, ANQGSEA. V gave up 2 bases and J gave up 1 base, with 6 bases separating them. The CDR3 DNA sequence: TGCAGCGTTGAACAGGTATCCTACAATGAGCAGTTCTTC. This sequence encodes CSVEQVSYNEQFF.

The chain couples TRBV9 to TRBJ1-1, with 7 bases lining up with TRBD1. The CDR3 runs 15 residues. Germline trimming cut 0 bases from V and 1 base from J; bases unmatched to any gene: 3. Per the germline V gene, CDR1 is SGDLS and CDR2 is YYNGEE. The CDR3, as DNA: TGTGCCAGCAGCGTAGGAGGGGGCGAGAACACTGAAGCTTTCTTT. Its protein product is CASSVGGGENTEAFF.

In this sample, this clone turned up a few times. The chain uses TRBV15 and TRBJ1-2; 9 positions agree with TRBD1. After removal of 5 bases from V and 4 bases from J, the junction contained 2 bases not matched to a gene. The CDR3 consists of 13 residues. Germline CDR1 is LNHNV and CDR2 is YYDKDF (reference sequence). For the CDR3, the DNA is TGTGCCACCAGCGGGGACAGGGCCTATGGCTACACCTTC. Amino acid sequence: CATSGDRAYGYTF.

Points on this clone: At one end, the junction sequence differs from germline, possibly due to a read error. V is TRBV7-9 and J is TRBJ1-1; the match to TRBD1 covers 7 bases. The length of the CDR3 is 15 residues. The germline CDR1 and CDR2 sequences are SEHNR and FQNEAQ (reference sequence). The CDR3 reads CASSSTGAGNTGAFF. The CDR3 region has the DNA TGTGCCAGCAGCTCAACAGGGGCGGGAAACACTGGAGCTTTCTTT.

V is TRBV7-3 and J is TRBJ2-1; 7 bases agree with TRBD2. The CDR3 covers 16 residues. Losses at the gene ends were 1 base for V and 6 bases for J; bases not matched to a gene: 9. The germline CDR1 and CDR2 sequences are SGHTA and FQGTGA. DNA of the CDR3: TGTGCCAGCAGCTTAAATCGGGACTACCCTCGCAATGAGCAGTTCTTC. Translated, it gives CASSLNRDYPRNEQFF. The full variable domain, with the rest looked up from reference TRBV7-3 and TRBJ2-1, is GAGVSQTPSNKVTEKGKYVELRCDPISGHTALYWYRQSLGQGPEFLIYFQGTGAADDSGLPNDRFFAVRPEGSVSTLKIQRTERGDSAVYLCASSLNRDYPRNEQFFGPGTRLTVL.